This passage covers 7 T cell receptor beta chains from one sample sequenced in a study of shared T cell receptors in the human thymus. Assay: immunoSEQ multiplex PCR; the TCRdb copy retains only in-frame clones and omits some. This sample yields some 700,000 clones, of which 80% to 90% are seen a single time; around 0.01% belongs to the top ten. This same sample was also taken into another study, of human thymus T cells.

The sample was thymocytes. Receptors originate from a girl less than two years old with a congenital heart defect.

This clone was seen a few times. This chain uses TRBV4-1 with TRBJ2-7; TRBD1 aligns across 7 bases. This CDR3 has 17 residues. Germline CDR1 is MGHRA and CDR2 is YSYEKL. V trimming: 4 bases; J trimming: 3 bases; junction bases outside the gene matches: 15. The CDR3 DNA follows: TGCGCCAGCAGCCCCCTCCCCCGACAGGGCTTCATCTACGAGCAGTACTTC. This gives the protein CASSPLPRQGFIYEQYF.

This rearrangement joins TRBV6-6 to TRBJ1-1, with TRBD1 identical over 7 bases. CDR3 length: 14 amino acids. Germline-derived CDR1 and CDR2 are MNHNY and SVGAGI (reference sequence). V lost 10 bases to trimming and J lost 4 bases; unmatched junction nucleotides: 12. The CDR3 DNA reads TGTGCCACCTCGACAGGGTTGCGCGGCACTGAAGCTTTCTTT. Its protein product is CATSTGLRGTEAFF.

The genes are TRBV15 and TRBJ1-1, with D possibly TRBD1 on 5 matching bases. Trimming removed 1 base from V and 3 bases from J, with 24 bases in between. CDR1 and CDR2 (germline): LNHNV, YYDKDF (reference sequence). This CDR3 has 19 amino acids. The CDR3 here is CATSRGCEVAGKRDTEAFF. In DNA form, the CDR3 reads TGTGCCACCAGCAGAGGGTGTGAAGTGGCAGGGAAAAGGGACACTGAAGCTTTCTTT.

The CDR3, as DNA: TGTGCCAGCACCCAAAAGGGAGATAACACCGGGGAGCTGTTTTTT. Translation: CASTQKGDNTGELFF. The chain has TRBV6-5 and TRBJ2-2; D may be TRBD2 (5 bases). Germline lookup yields CDR1 MNHEY and CDR2 SVGAGI. CDR3 length: 15 amino acids. The ends were cut back, 7 bases at V and 2 bases at J, with 14 bases in the middle.

The chain links TRBV4-1 to TRBJ2-7, with TRBD1 matching 7 bases. The ends lost 4 bases at V and 5 bases at J; junction bases unmatched: 17. This CDR3 has 17 amino acids. From germline, CDR1 is MGHRA and CDR2 YSYEKL. The CDR3, as DNA: TGCGCCAGCAGCCCACTACAGTTACCGGGACAGTTCCACGAGCAGTACTTC. It specifies CASSPLQLPGQFHEQYF.

The chain has TRBV5-6 and TRBJ1-3; no clear D gene. The CDR3 spans 19 residues. The ends were cut back, 0 bases at V and 0 bases at J, with 19 bases in the middle. In germline, CDR1 is SGHDT, CDR2 YYEEEE. This chain's CDR3 is CASSLVLARRPPSGNTIYF. CDR3 sequence (DNA): TGTGCCAGCAGCTTGGTTCTAGCGCGAAGGCCCCCCTCTGGAAACACCATATATTTT. Filled out from reference TRBV5-6 and TRBJ1-3, the complete variable domain reads DAGVTQSPTHLIKTRGQQVTLRCSPKSGHDTVSWYQQALGQGPQFIFQYYEEEERQRGNFPDRFSGHQFPNYSSELNVNALLLGDSALYLCASSLVLARRPPSGNTIYFGEGSWLTVV.

This chain uses TRBV28 with TRBJ1-1, with 9 positions matching TRBD1. The ends lost 0 bases at V and 2 bases at J; junction bases unmatched: 7. The length of the CDR3 is 17 residues. Looked up from germline, CDR1 is MDHEN and CDR2 is SYDVKM. In nucleotides, the CDR3 is TGTGCCAGCAGTTTATGCGAGACAGGGGGGAGAAACACTGAAGCTTTCTTT. It translates to CASSLCETGGRNTEAFF. The full variable domain, with the rest looked up from reference TRBV28 and TRBJ1-1, is DVKVTQSSRYLVKRTGEKVFLECVQDMDHENMFWYRQDPGLGLRLIYFSYDVKMKEKGDIPEGYSVSREKKERFSLILESASTNQTSMYLCASSLCETGGRNTEAFFGQGTRLTVV.